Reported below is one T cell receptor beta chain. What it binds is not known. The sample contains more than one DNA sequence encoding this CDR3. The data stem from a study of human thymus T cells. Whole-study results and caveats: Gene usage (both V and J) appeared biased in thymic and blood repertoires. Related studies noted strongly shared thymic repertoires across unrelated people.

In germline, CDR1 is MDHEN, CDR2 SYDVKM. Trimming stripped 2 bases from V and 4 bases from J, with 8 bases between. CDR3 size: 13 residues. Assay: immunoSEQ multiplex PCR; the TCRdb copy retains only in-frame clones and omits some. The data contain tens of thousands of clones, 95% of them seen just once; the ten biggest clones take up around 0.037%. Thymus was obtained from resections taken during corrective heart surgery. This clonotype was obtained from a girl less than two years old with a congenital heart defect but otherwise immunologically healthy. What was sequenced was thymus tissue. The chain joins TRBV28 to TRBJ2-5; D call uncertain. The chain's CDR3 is CASSLNGGETQYF. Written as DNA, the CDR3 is TGTGCCAGCAGTTTAAACGGCGGAGAGACCCAGTACTTC.